The clone carrying this T cell receptor beta chain was seen a handful of times. Its antigen remains unknown. The data stem from a study of CD8 T cells in ankylosing spondylitis. Study-level points and caveats: Significantly higher representation of disease-linked clones was reported for matched ankylosing spondylitis synovial fluid. CD8+ by phenotype, disease-linked clones were relatively rare in peripheral blood. Within ankylosing spondylitis blood, a TCR beta motif made up of eight or nine highly homologous variants appeared to be characteristic.

The CDR3 is made up of 14 amino acids. The germline V gene has CDR1 DFQATT and CDR2 SNEGSKA (reference sequence). V lost 2 bases and J 6 bases, leaving 14 bases between the germline ends. TCR beta libraries were made by quantitative 5'-RACE with molecular barcodes. TCRdb passed the 5' RACE reads through MiXCR, listing each CDR3 protein once. The profile shows roughly 440,000 distinct CDR3 sequences, 15% to 20% of them singletons. The sequencing sample was made of blood, either unsorted or a sorted T cell fraction (not recorded which). This sequence originates from a male donor with ankylosing spondylitis. This chain joins TRBV20-1 and TRBJ2-1; D is unresolved. Here the CDR3 DNA reads TGCAGTGCTAGAAAGATGTGGGCGTCCAATGAGCAGTTCTTC. Its translation: CSARKMWASNEQFF.